This paragraph reports one T cell receptor (beta chain). Antigen specificity is unknown. A multiplex PCR was run with 60 Vbeta primers and 13 Jbeta primers. Assay used: immunoSEQ multiplex PCR; TCRdb lists only in-frame clones, some missing. The table lists some 110,000 clones, 69% of them singletons, with more than 2.5% in the top ten. This record comes from a study of cytomegalovirus exposure and HLA in healthy donors. The CDR3 sequence is 13 residues long. CDR1 and CDR2 (germline): WSHSY, SAAADI. The ends lost 6 bases at V and 6 bases at J; junction bases unmatched: 4. Study-wide results and caveats: More clonal expansion characterized HLA-associated TCR beta chains than equally common others in a later analysis.

The chain is built from TRBV10-2 and TRBJ1-1, with TRBD1 identical over 10 bases. Sequenced input: PBMCs. The origin of this receptor is a young man in good health and CMV-seronegative. The CDR3 DNA is TGCGCCAGCAGCGGGACAGGGGTATCTGAAGCTTTCTTT. Translated, it gives CASSGTGVSEAFF.